This TCR beta chain was captured by sequencing in a study of shared clonotypes between healthy human individuals. Study information: Donors consisted of two women and a few men between 18 and 49.

Broader study findings: Non-shared clonotypes were found to have lower generation probabilities than the clonotypes that were shared by all four of the sorted-subset donors.

Of note for this clone: Its antigen is as yet unknown.

Some clones are missing from TCRdb's copy, which holds only in-frame ones; the method was immunoSEQ multiplex PCR. The data contain 2 million to 3 million clones, roughly 93% of them singletons. The sequencing sample was made of naive CD4+ T cells from PBMCs. Specified subset: CD45RA+ positively selected. This TCR came from a man younger than 35 in good health. Some clones in this sample may be carry-over from other donors' samples.

Written as DNA, the CDR3 is TGTGCCAGCAGCCAATTAGGGCAGGGGTACACCGGGGAGCTGTTTTTT. It codes for CASSQLGQGYTGELFF. V gene TRBV14 combines with J gene TRBJ2-2; weak D call: TRBD1 (6 bases). This CDR3 spans 16 amino acids. CDR1 and CDR2 from the germline V gene are SGHDN and FVKESK. Trimming took 2 bases from V and 3 from J, leaving 13 bases between them. The entire variable domain, with the rest obtained from reference TRBV14 and TRBJ2-2, is as follows: EAGVTQFPSHSVIEKGQTVTLRCDPISGHDNLYWYRRVMGKEIKFLLHFVKESKQDESGMPNNRFLAERTGGTYSTLKVQPAELEDSGVYFCASSQLGQGYTGELFFGEGSRLTVL.